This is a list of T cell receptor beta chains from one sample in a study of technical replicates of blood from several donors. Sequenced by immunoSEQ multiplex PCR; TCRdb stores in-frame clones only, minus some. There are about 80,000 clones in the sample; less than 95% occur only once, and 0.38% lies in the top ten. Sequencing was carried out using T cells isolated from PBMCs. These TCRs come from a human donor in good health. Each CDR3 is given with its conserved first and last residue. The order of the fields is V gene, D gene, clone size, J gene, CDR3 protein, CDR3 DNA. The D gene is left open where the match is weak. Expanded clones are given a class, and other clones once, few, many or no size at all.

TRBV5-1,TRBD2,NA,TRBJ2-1,CASRLKSGVYNEQFF,TGCGCCAGCAGATTAAAAAGCGGGGTATACAATGAGCAGTTCTTC
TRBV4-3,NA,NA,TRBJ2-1,CASSPEGEQIPNRSSYNEQFF,TGCGCCAGCAGCCCCGAGGGGGAGCAAATCCCAAACCGAAGCTCCTACAATGAGCAGTTCTTC
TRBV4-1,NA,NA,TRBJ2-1,CASSQGPGKTYNEQFF,TGCGCCAGCAGCCAAGGTCCGGGGAAAACCTACAATGAGCAGTTCTTC
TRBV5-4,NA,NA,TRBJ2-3,CASSRTTGKRPDTQYF,TGTGCCAGCAGCCGCACTACAGGGAAACGTCCAGATACGCAGTATTTT
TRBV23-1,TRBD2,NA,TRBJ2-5,CASTLRAVAGGMETQYF,TGCGCCAGCACTCTTAGGGCAGTAGCGGGAGGGATGGAGACCCAGTACTTC
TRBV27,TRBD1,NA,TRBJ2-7,CASSLDRVNEQYF,TGTGCCAGCAGTTTAGACAGGGTGAACGAGCAGTACTTC
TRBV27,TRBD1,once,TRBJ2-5,CASSPIGGTGVRETQYF,TGTGCCAGCAGCCCTATAGGCGGGACAGGGGTGCGAGAGACCCAGTACTTC
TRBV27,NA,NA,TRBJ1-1,CASSLGLMNTEAFF,TGTGCCAGCAGTTTAGGCCTCATGAACACTGAAGCTTTCTTT
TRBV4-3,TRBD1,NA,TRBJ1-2,CASSLKPDRDYGYTF,TGCGCCAGCAGCCTCAAGCCCGACAGGGACTATGGCTACACCTTC
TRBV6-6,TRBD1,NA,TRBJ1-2,CASRPDRAYYTF,TGTGCCAGCAGGCCCGACAGGGCATACTACACCTTC
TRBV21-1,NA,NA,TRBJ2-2,CASSNIRGSGTGELFF,TGTGCCAGCAGCAATATCAGGGGCTCGGGCACCGGGGAGCTGTTTTTT
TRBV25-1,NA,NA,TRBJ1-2,CASTDRNTVGYTF,TGTGCCAGCACTGACAGGAATACGGTTGGCTACACCTTC
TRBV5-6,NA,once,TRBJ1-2,CASSLSAGGYTF,TGTGCCAGCAGCTTGTCTGCGGGAGGCTACACCTTC
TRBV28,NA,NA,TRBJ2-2,CASSIPRGLGGELFF,TGTGCCAGCAGTATCCCGCGAGGTTTGGGCGGGGAGCTGTTTTTT
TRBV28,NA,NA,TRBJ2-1,CASSLSPGAVYNEQFF,TGTGCCAGCAGCCTCAGTCCAGGGGCTGTCTACAATGAGCAGTTCTTC
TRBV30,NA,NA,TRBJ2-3,CAWSTANWGWDTQYF,TGTGCCTGGAGTACGGCTAACTGGGGCTGGGATACGCAGTATTTT
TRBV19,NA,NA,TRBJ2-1,CASSIVLLDEQFF,TGTGCCAGTAGTATAGTACTTTTGGATGAGCAGTTCTTC
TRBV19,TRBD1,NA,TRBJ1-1,CASSTVQGATEAFF,TGTGCCAGTAGTACTGTACAGGGGGCCACTGAAGCTTTCTTT
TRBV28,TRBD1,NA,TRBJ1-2,CATRGQALYGYTF,TGTGCCACCAGAGGACAGGCCCTGTATGGCTACACCTTC
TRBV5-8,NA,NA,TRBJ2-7,CASSFGQGPGYEQYF,TGTGCCAGCAGCTTCGGGCAGGGGCCTGGTTACGAGCAGTACTTC
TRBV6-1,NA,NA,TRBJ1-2,CASRAGAYGYTF,TGTGCCAGCAGGGCAGGGGCTTATGGCTACACCTTC
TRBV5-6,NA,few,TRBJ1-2,CASSLWGDSRYGYTF,TGTGCCAGCAGCCTCTGGGGGGACTCCCGCTATGGCTACACCTTC
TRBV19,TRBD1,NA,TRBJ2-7,CASRNQGAGEQYF,TGTGCCAGTAGAAACCAGGGGGCCGGGGAGCAGTACTTC
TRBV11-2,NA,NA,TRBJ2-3,CASSLMGVGDTQYF,TGTGCCAGCAGCTTAATGGGAGTTGGAGATACGCAGTATTTT
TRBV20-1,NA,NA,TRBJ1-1,CSAVGGTEAFF,TGCAGTGCAGTAGGGGGCACTGAAGCTTTCTTT